This TCR beta chain was identified in a study of blood T cells in healthy people across ages. Study-wide points: Per million T cells, TCR beta diversity dropped about linearly as age rose. In these data, TCR beta diversity tracked strongly with naive T cell percentage.

Using a J-beta primer mix together with a sample-barcoded 5' primer, a second PCR was run for roughly 6 to 12 cycles. MiXCR was run by TCRdb on the 5' RACE reads, yielding one entry per CDR3 protein. Of around 2 million distinct CDR3 sequences listed, approximately 40% were seen once; the top ten hold 20% to 25%. As concerns this clonotype: Its specificity is unknown.

The sample taken for sequencing was blood. This TCR came from a human donor in good health.

This CDR3 reads CSVGQGAQTQYF. CDR3 in DNA: TGCAGCGTGGGACAGGGGGCCCAGACCCAGTACTTC. V gene TRBV29-1 combines with J gene TRBJ2-5, with 12 bases matching TRBD1. J lost 6 bases, V lost 6 bases, and 2 bases had no gene match. CDR3 size: 12 residues. CDR1 and CDR2 (germline): SQVTM, ANQGSEA.